One T cell receptor beta chain is described in this entry. There is no known antigen for this receptor. No much larger clonotype is one base removed from it; base qualities were not supplied. Receptors were amplified or captured by RT-PCR. The run used a NextSeq 550. In-frame beta chains were kept once TCRdb had trimmed the public reads at Q25 with fastp and called clones with MiXCR. Every entry covers one CDR3 protein and lists the most common genes and DNA from its rows. The sample yields hundreds of thousands of distinct CDR3 sequences; 16% were counted once. The ten top clones hold 7% to 7.5% of the sample. This sample was taken from a study of patients and donors after allogeneic stem cell transplantation (dated by TCRdb to 2020 to 2022). Trimming removed 3 bases from V and 1 base from J, leaving 10 bases between the germline ends. The CDR3 starts with the cysteine, ends with the phenylalanine, and has 15 residues. Of the read, only the CDR3 DNA is kept; its 45 bases are in frame from base 1. Taken from the germline V gene, the CDR1 and CDR2 loops are SGHVS and FNYEAQ.

The sample comprised blood, either unsorted or a sorted T cell fraction (not recorded which). The rearrangement joined TRBV7-6 to TRBJ2-1; the D gene identity is not certain. The sequence was obtained from a human donor who was either an allogeneic HSCT recipient or a stem cell or donor lymphocyte infusion donor (not recorded which). It is not recorded whose cells these are; they may come from a transplant donor. The CDR3 here reads CASSFNLGSYNEQFF. The DNA reads TGTGCCAGCAGCTTTAATTTGGGTTCCTACAATGAGCAGTTCTTC.